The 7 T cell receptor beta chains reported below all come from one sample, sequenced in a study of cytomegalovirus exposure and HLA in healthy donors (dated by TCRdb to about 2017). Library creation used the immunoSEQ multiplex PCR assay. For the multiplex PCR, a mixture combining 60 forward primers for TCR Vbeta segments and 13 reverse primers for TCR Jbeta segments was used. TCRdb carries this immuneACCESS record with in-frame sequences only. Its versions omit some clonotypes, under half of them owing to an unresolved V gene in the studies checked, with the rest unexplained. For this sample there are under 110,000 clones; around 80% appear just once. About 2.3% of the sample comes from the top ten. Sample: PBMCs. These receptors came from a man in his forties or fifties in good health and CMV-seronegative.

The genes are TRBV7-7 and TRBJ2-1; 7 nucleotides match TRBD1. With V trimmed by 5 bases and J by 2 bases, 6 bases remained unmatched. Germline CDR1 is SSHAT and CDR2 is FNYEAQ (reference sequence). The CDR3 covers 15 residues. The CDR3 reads CASSVRDSAYNEQFF. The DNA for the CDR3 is TGTGCCAGCAGCGTCCGGGACAGCGCCTACAATGAGCAGTTCTTC.

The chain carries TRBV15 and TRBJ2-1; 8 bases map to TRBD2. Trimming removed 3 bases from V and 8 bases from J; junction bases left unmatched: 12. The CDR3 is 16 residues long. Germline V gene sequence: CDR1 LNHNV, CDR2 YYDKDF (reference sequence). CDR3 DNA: TGTGCCACCAGCAGTCCCCATCGGGGGGGCCGATATGAGCAGTTCTTC. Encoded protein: CATSSPHRGGRYEQFF.

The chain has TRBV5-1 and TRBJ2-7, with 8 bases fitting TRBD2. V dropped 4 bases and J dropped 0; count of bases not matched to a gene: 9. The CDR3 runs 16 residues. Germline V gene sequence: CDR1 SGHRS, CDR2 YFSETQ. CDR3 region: CASSRTSPPSSYEQYF. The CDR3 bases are TGCGCCAGCAGCAGGACTAGCCCTCCTAGCTCCTACGAGCAGTACTTC.

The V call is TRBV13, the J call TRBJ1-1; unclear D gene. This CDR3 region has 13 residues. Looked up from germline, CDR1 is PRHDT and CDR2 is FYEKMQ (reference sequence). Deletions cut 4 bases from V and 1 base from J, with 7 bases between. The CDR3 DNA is TGTGCCAGCAGCTCAGAAGAGAACACTGAAGCTTTCTTT. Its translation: CASSSEENTEAFF.

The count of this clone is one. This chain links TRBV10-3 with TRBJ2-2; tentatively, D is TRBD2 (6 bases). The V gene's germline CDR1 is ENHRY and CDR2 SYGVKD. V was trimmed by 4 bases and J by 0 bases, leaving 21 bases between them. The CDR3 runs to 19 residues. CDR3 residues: CAISGRGRPEFANTGELFF. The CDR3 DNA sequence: TGTGCCATCAGTGGGCGGGGCCGACCCGAGTTCGCGAACACCGGGGAGCTGTTTTTT.

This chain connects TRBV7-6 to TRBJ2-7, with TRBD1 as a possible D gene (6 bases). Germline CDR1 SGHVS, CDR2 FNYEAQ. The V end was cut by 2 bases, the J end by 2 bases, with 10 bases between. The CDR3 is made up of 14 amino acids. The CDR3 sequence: CASSLTQGAYEQYF. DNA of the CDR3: TGTGCCAGCAGCTTAACACAGGGTGCCTACGAGCAGTACTTC.

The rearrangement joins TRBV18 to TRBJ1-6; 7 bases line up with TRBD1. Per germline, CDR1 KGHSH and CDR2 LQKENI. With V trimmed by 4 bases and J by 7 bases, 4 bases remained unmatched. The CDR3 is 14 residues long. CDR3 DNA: TGTGCCAGCTCACGGACAGGAGAGAATTCACCCCTCCACTTT. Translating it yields CASSRTGENSPLHF.